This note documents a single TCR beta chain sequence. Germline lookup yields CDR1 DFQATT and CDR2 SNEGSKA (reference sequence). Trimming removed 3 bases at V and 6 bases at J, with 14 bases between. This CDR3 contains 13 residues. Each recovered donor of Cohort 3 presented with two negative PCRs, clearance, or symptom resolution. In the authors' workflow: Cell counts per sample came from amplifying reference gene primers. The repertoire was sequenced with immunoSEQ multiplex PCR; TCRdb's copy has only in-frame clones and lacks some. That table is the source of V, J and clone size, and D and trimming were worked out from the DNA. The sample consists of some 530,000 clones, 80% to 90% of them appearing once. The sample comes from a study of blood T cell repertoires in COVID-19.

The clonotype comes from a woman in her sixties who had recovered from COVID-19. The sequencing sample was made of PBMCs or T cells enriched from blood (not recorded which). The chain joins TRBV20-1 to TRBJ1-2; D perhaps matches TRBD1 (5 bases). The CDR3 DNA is TGCAGTGCTAGTATTCGCGGGACCCATGGCTACACCTTC. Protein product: CSASIRGTHGYTF.